This entry lists 9 T cell receptor beta chains sequenced from one sample in a study of OX40 agonist ivuxolimab in advanced cancers. Assay: immunoSEQ multiplex PCR; the TCRdb copy retains only in-frame clones and omits some. This sample has under 15,000 clones; approximately 78% occur once, and the top ten carry about 44%. The starting material was CD4+ or CD8+ T cells sorted from blood, obtained in a trial of the OX40 agonist ivuxolimab. The source of these receptors is an adult with an advanced solid tumor such as melanoma, head and neck, liver or kidney cancer.

This clone was picked up one time. V and J are TRBV27 and TRBJ1-4; D is unresolved. Trimming took 4 bases from V and 7 from J, leaving 13 bases between them. Germline CDR1 reads MNHEY; CDR2 reads SMNVEV (reference sequence). The CDR3 totals 14 residues. CDR3 in amino acids: CASSSGRGSEKLFF. The CDR3 nucleotides are TGTGCCAGCAGTTCCGGGCGAGGTAGTGAAAAACTGTTTTTT.

The rearrangement joins TRBV7-2 to TRBJ2-5, with D perhaps TRBD2 (6 bases). The CDR3 extends over 14 amino acids. Trimming took off 5 bases at V and 0 bases at J, with 10 bases between the two ends. Germline V gives CDR1 SGHTA, CDR2 FQGNSA. This CDR3 is CASSLAGNQETQYF. In nucleotides, the CDR3 is TGTGCCAGCAGCCTCGCGGGGAACCAAGAGACCCAGTACTTC.

V usage is TRBV11-3 and J usage is TRBJ2-3; 10 bases fit TRBD2. The CDR3 is 15 residues long. CDR1 is SGHNT and CDR2 is YENEEA in the germline V gene. The J segment lost 4 bases and the V segment lost 5 bases, leaving 6 bases of the junction unmatched. The chain's CDR3 is CASSLTSGAADTQYF. In DNA form, the CDR3 reads TGTGCCAGCAGCCTTACTAGCGGGGCTGCAGATACGCAGTATTTT.

This chain joins TRBV7-9 and TRBJ2-1; D gene unclear. Germline V gene data show CDR1 as SEHNR and CDR2 as FQNEAQ (reference sequence). The CDR3 is 11 residues long. V was cut by 5 bases and J by 8 bases, with 7 bases left in between. DNA for the CDR3: TGTGCCAGCAGCCCCTCCTATGAGCAGTTCTTC. Translation: CASSPSYEQFF.

This clone has ten or more counts. The chain couples TRBV6-5 to TRBJ2-7; D gene unclear. Germline V CDR1 and CDR2: MNHEY, SVGAGI. The CDR3 spans 12 residues. Trimming removed 8 bases from V and 3 bases from J, with 11 bases in between. In nucleotides, the CDR3 is TGTGCCAGCTCTGCGGAGCACTACGAGCAGTACTTC. Its protein is CASSAEHYEQYF.

The V and J genes are TRBV27 and TRBJ2-1; 10 bases agree with TRBD2. The length of the CDR3 is 12 residues. Germline V lookup: CDR1 MNHEY, CDR2 SMNVEV (reference sequence). Trimming removed 8 bases from V and 14 bases from J; junction bases left unmatched: 9. CDR3: CASGPGLAIKFF. In DNA form, the CDR3 reads TGTGCCAGCGGACCGGGACTAGCGATCAAGTTCTTC.

The chain joins TRBV9 to TRBJ1-2; 8 positions match TRBD1. V trimming: 0 bases; J trimming: 6 bases; junction bases outside the gene matches: 7. This CDR3 is built from 15 residues. CDR1 SGDLS and CDR2 YYNGEE come from the germline V gene. CDR3 nucleotides: TGTGCCAGCAGCGTAGATGACAGGGGCTGGCATGGCTACACCTTC. Protein sequence: CASSVDDRGWHGYTF.

The chain combines TRBV4-3 with TRBJ1-2; the match to TRBD1 covers 7 bases. The CDR3 covers 19 residues. Germline lookup yields CDR1 LGHNA and CDR2 YSLEER. V lost 0 bases, J lost 0 bases, and 13 bases stayed unmatched. This chain's CDR3 is CASSQDAAGGARANYGYTF. DNA for the CDR3: TGCGCCAGCAGCCAAGATGCCGCAGGGGGGGCGCGAGCTAACTATGGCTACACCTTC.

This clone was found once. The V gene is TRBV7-9, the J gene TRBJ2-7; D ambiguous. The CDR3 is 15 amino acids. Looked up from germline, CDR1 is SEHNR and CDR2 is FQNEAQ (reference sequence). Trimming left V 5 bases short and J 2 bases short, with 16 bases between. The CDR3 protein is CASSATTDRTYEQYF. The CDR3 DNA is TGTGCCAGCAGCGCGACGACTGACCGCACCTACGAGCAGTACTTC.